This TCR beta chain was observed in a study of shared clonotypes between healthy human individuals. The CDR3 totals 17 residues. The germline gives CDR1 MNHEY, CDR2 SMNVEV (reference sequence). V lost 3 bases and J 2 bases, leaving 20 bases between the germline ends. Libraries were prepared by immunoSEQ multiplex PCR; TCRdb keeps only in-frame clonotypes and omits some of them. This sample carries over 850,000 clones, 78% of them seen once, and the ten largest clones take about 0.52%. V usage is TRBV27 and J usage is TRBJ2-7, with a possible D match to TRBD2 (5 bases). Source material: memory CD4+ T cells from PBMCs. Subset defined: CD45RA-negative fraction. The clonotype comes from a man younger than 35 in good health. Some clones in this sample may be carry-over from other donors' samples. The CDR3 nucleotides read TGTGCCAGCAGTTTTTCGTTTGGACCGTCGCGGGCCTACGAGCAGTACTTC. This encodes CASSFSFGPSRAYEQYF.